Sequencing of this T cell receptor (beta chain) was carried out in a study of cytomegalovirus exposure and HLA in healthy donors. General observations from the study: In a later analysis, roughly 17,000 TCR beta sequences were associated with HLA alleles at 0.05 false discovery rate. TCR beta chain V- and J-gene trimming was linked, in a later analysis, to a missense variant in DCLRE1C.

PCR involved 60 Vbeta and 13 Jbeta primers. TCRdb keeps only in-frame clones here, not all; method: immunoSEQ multiplex PCR. The table shows under 140,000 clones, with 70% to 85% occurring only once. In regard to this clone: Its antigen is still unknown.

Whereas donors were nominally healthy upon sampling, unrecorded immune exposures were probable. The sample comprised PBMCs. This TCR came from a man in his thirties or forties in good health and CMV-seropositive.

CDR3 nucleotides: TGCGCCAGCAGCCGAGGCAGGGTCTATGAGCAGTTCTTC. Its translation is CASSRGRVYEQFF. This rearrangement joins TRBV4-1 to TRBJ2-1, with D possibly matching TRBD1 (5 bases). The CDR3 extends over 13 amino acids. The ends were cut back, 4 bases at V and 8 bases at J, with 12 bases in the middle. Per germline, CDR1 MGHRA and CDR2 YSYEKL.